These 14 T cell receptor delta chains originate from one sample sequenced in a study of Vδ1+ human thymocytes. Study-wide findings and caveats: Thymic TRG and TRD repertoires appeared highly polyclonal, with Gaussian CDR3 length distributions.

Extracted RNA was reverse transcribed into cDNA. Multiplex PCR used pooled V-gene forward primers and a constant-region reverse primer to amplify CDR3s. TCRdb reanalyzed the multiplex PCR reads using CATT. This sample has around 76,000 delta-chain clones, with 30% to 45% found just once. Their specific antigens are unknown. The sample consisted of Vdelta1+ gamma-delta thymocytes from the thymus. Described subset: FACS-sorted CD3+ TCRalphabeta- TCRVdelta1+ TCRVdelta2- thymocytes. The receptors were gathered from a boy under two years old who had congenital heart surgery.

This clone was picked up a small number of times. Other DNA sequences in this specimen translate into the identical CDR3. The V and J genes are TRDV1 and TRDJ1; possible D gene TRDD3, 6 bases. V was clipped by 0 bases and J by 1 base, with 27 bases between them. The germline V gene encodes CDR1 TSWWSYY and CDR2 QGS. The CDR3 consists of 21 residues. As DNA, the CDR3 is TGTGCTCTTGGGGAACTAACCTCCTCTTGGGGGTCCCTCCGATGCACCGATAAACTCATCTTT. Protein: CALGELTSSWGSLRCTDKLIF.

This clone has a handful of counts. This chain uses TRDV1 with TRDJ1, with 12 bases identical to TRDD3. Per the germline V gene, CDR1 is TSWWSYY and CDR2 is QGS. The length of the CDR3 is 24 residues. The trim removed 4 bases at V and 2 bases at J, leaving 29 bases unmatched. CDR3 nucleotides: TGTGCTCTTGGGGTCCCTGAGATCGGACTAGTTCTTCTACTGGGGGATACAGGTACCGATAAACTCATCTTT. Protein: CALGVPEIGLVLLLGDTGTDKLIF.

V is TRDV1 and J is TRDJ1, with TRDD3 identical over 11 bases. The CDR3 is made up of 22 amino acids. The trim removed 4 bases at V and 2 bases at J, leaving 24 bases unmatched. The V gene's germline CDR1 is TSWWSYY and CDR2 QGS. CDR3 DNA: TGTGCTCTTGGGGGCCTTCCTCAAGAACTGGGGGATATACGGAGTGGAACCGATAAACTCATCTTT. This translates into CALGGLPQELGDIRSGTDKLIF.

This clone was picked up a small number of times. The V gene is TRDV1, the J gene TRDJ1; TRDD3 aligns across 9 bases. Unmatched junction bases numbered 12, after V lost 4 bases and J lost 3 bases. The germline V gene encodes CDR1 TSWWSYY and CDR2 QGS. This CDR3 has 17 residues. CDR3 in amino acids: CALGGTWGISRPDKLIF. The CDR3 coding sequence is TGTGCTCTTGGGGGAACCTGGGGGATTTCGCGCCCCGATAAACTCATCTTT.

J is TRDJ1 and V is TRDV1; TRDD3 matches 12 bases. CDR1 and CDR2 (germline): TSWWSYY, QGS. This CDR3 is 18 amino acids long. With V trimmed by 3 bases and J by 7 bases, 15 bases remained unmatched. In nucleotides, the CDR3 is TGTGCTCTTGGGGACACTTACCGTACTGGGGGATACCGCTGTAAACTCATCTTT. Protein: CALGDTYRTGGYRCKLIF.

As to this clone: A much larger clone differs from this one at a single base, so this may be a read error. The J gene is TRDJ1, the V gene TRDV2, with 8 nucleotides matching TRDD3. Germline CDR1 is GEAIGNYY and CDR2 is EKD. V dropped 3 bases and J dropped 0; count of bases not matched to a gene: 14. This CDR3 spans 18 amino acids. The CDR3 is CACDAGSGGIRYTDKLIF. DNA for the CDR3: TGTGCCTGTGACGCCGGGTCAGGAGGGATACGTTACACCGATAAACTCATCTTT.

The chain is built from TRDV1 and TRDJ1; 13 positions match TRDD3. Germline V gene lookup returns CDR1 TSWWSYY and CDR2 QGS. The J segment lost 1 base and the V segment lost 2 bases, leaving 7 bases of the junction unmatched. This CDR3 region has 18 residues. The CDR3 here is CALGEYWGIRGGTDKLIF. Here the CDR3 DNA reads TGTGCTCTTGGGGAATACTGGGGGATACGGGGGGGCACCGATAAACTCATCTTT.

This clone was observed a handful of times. The V and J genes are TRDV1 and TRDJ1; unclear D gene. V was pared by 4 bases and J by 2 bases, with 5 bases between. This CDR3 has 12 residues. The germline V gene has CDR1 TSWWSYY and CDR2 QGS. CDR3 sequence (DNA): TGTGCTCTTGGGGCCCCTACCGATAAACTCATCTTT. Translation: CALGAPTDKLIF.

The chain has TRDV1 and TRDJ1, with D unclear. The ends were cut back, 4 bases at V and 5 bases at J, with 8 bases in the middle. Germline V lookup: CDR1 TSWWSYY, CDR2 QGS. This CDR3 comprises 12 residues. CDR3 amino acids: CALGVAGDKLIF. In nucleotides, the CDR3 is TGTGCTCTTGGGGTAGCGGGAGATAAACTCATCTTT.

The rearrangement joins TRDV1 to TRDJ1; 8 bases map to TRDD3. The CDR3 is 17 amino acids. Germline CDR1 TSWWSYY, CDR2 QGS. The V gene end was trimmed by 1 base and the J gene end by 0 bases; junction bases not matched to a gene: 7. The CDR3 reads CALGEQGYATYTDKLIF. The CDR3 coding sequence is TGTGCTCTTGGGGAACAGGGATACGCTACCTACACCGATAAACTCATCTTT.

The V and J genes are TRDV2 and TRDJ1, with D unclear. V lost 7 bases to trimming and J lost 3 bases, with 11 bases between them. CDR1 GEAIGNYY and CDR2 EKD come from the germline V gene. This CDR3 is built from 12 residues. In DNA form, the CDR3 reads TGTGCCTGGGGTTACAGGCCCGATAAACTCATCTTT. This translates into CAWGYRPDKLIF.

There are a few counts of this clone. This rearrangement joins TRDV1 to TRDJ1; 13 bases fit TRDD3. CDR1 is TSWWSYY and CDR2 is QGS in the germline V gene. The CDR3 runs 19 residues. Losses at the gene ends were 6 bases for V and 4 bases for J; bases not matched to a gene: 17. The DNA for the CDR3 is TGTGCTCTTGGAGTTCCCGGGAGGTACTGGGGGATACGTTGCGATAAACTCATCTTT. It specifies CALGVPGRYWGIRCDKLIF.

This rearrangement joins TRDV1 to TRDJ1, with 12 nucleotides matching TRDD3. Per germline, CDR1 TSWWSYY and CDR2 QGS. CDR3 length equals 19 residues. V gave up 3 bases and J gave up 1 base; unmatched junction bases: 12. CDR3 loop: CALGEHQIWGIRVTDKLIF. In DNA, the CDR3 is TGTGCTCTTGGGGAGCACCAGATCTGGGGGATACGGGTCACCGATAAACTCATCTTT.

This sequence joins TRDV1 and TRDJ1; possible D gene TRDD2, 6 bases. CDR1 and CDR2 (germline): TSWWSYY, QGS. With 2 bases removed from V and 0 bases from J, the gap between germline ends came to 28 bases. The CDR3 extends over 21 amino acids. The CDR3 protein is CALGELASSLQVAAYTDKLIF. The CDR3 DNA follows: TGTGCTCTTGGGGAATTGGCTTCCTCTCTACAGGTGGCCGCGTACACCGATAAACTCATCTTT.